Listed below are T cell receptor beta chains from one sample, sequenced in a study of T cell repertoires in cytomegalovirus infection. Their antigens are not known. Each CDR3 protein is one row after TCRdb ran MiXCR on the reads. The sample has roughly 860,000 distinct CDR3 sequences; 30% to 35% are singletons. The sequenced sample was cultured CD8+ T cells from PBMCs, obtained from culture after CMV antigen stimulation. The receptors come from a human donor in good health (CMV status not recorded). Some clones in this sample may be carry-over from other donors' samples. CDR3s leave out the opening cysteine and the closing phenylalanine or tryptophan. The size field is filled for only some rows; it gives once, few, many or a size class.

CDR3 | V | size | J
ASSLAQGYGHT | TRBV7-2 | . | TRBJ1-2
ASKKNRGVDYGYT | TRBV6-2/TRBV6-3 | . | TRBJ1-2
ASAPPDSRPISEAF | TRBV28 | . | TRBJ1-1
ASSAGVGSGVYNEQF | TRBV12-3/TRBV12-4 | . | TRBJ2-1
ASSQDFGQPKNQPQH | TRBV4-1 | many | TRBJ1-5
ASSYSGAQPQH | TRBV6-5 | few | TRBJ1-5
ATSLGLAGGNEQF | TRBV24-1 | . | TRBJ2-1
ASSGPAINEKLF | TRBV9 | few | TRBJ1-4
ATSDSRHSWSDTQY | TRBV24-1 | few | TRBJ2-3
ASAPLARGSDTQY | TRBV7-6 | . | TRBJ2-3
ASSRNGKHDEKLF | TRBV7-9 | . | TRBJ1-4
ASSLYRAIRRNQPQH | TRBV28 | few | TRBJ1-5
AIKSYGYT | TRBV10-3 | . | TRBJ1-2
ASSHPGGGDSNEKLF | TRBV28 | . | TRBJ1-4
ASSLSTTGATSTDTQY | TRBV7-3 | . | TRBJ2-3
ASSLPTQLAGGLGSYNEQF | TRBV4-2 | . | TRBJ2-1
ASSPLTSGIAKNIQY | TRBV28 | few | TRBJ2-4
ASSPATFSGRETYEQY | TRBV4-1 | few | TRBJ2-7
ASSLVGAGPMNTEAF | TRBV5-4 | . | TRBJ1-1
ASSPRDSAEAF | TRBV7-9 | few | TRBJ1-1
ASSPEPQRGFPGELF | TRBV5-1 | . | TRBJ2-2
AISDLGTANYGYT | TRBV10-3 | . | TRBJ1-2
ASSYLQEESDFGYT | TRBV6-2/TRBV6-3 | few | TRBJ1-2
ASTGGRYSNQPQH | TRBV6-1 | . | TRBJ1-5
ASRNRGAQPQH | TRBV2 | . | TRBJ1-5
ASSLVIGGTEAF | TRBV7-9 | . | TRBJ1-1
ATSRVQGNEQF | TRBV15 | . | TRBJ2-1
ASSYARLAGGPGTDTQY | TRBV27 | . | TRBJ2-3
ASSLGTGRITEAF | TRBV7-8 | . | TRBJ1-1
ASSFLAGGSGNEQF | TRBV7-9 | . | TRBJ2-1
ASSEIADSNQPQH | TRBV6-1 | few | TRBJ1-5
ATSDPSGGRTGELF | TRBV24-1 | few | TRBJ2-2
ASSPGRIGQF | TRBV27 | . | TRBJ2-1
ASTGTSYEQY | TRBV12-3/TRBV12-4 | many | TRBJ2-7
ASSLLQVANPTDTQY | TRBV7-9 | . | TRBJ2-3
ASSQEISGVAF | TRBV14 | . | TRBJ1-1
ASSFSGTGASQPQH | TRBV5-6 | . | TRBJ1-5
ASSLRDSNLYQETQY | TRBV28 | . | TRBJ2-5
ASRLSAGPTNQPQH | TRBV6-5 | . | TRBJ1-5
ASSLAGRYNEQF | TRBV7-9 | many | TRBJ2-1